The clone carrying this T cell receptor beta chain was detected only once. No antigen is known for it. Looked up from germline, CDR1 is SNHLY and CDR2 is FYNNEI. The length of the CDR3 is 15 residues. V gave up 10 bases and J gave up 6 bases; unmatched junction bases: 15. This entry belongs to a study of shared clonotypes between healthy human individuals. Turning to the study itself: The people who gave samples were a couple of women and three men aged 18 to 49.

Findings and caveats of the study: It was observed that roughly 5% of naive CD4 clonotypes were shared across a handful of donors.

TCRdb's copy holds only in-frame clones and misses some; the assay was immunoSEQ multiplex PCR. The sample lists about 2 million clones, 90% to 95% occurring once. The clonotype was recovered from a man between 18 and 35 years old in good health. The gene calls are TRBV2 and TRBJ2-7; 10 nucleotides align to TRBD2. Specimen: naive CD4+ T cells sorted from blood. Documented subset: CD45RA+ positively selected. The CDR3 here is CATTGASGGGAEQYF. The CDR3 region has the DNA TGTGCCACCACTGGGGCTAGCGGGGGAGGGGCCGAGCAGTACTTC.